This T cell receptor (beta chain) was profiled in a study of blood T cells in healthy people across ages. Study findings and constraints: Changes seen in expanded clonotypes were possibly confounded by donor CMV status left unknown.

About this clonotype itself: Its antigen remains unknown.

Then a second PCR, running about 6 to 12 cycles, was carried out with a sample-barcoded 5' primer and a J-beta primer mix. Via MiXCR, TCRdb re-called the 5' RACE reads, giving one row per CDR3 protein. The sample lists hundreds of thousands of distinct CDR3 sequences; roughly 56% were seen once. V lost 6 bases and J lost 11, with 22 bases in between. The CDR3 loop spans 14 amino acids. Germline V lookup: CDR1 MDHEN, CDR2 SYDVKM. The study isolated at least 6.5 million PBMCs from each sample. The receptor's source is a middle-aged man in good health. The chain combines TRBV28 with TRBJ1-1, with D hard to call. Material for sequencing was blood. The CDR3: CASRSDVVGGKAFF. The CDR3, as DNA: TGTGCCAGCAGATCGGATGTAGTGGGCGGCAAGGCTTTCTTT.